These T cell receptor beta chains were read from a single sample in a study of T-cell memory formation after mild COVID-19. TCRdb processed the 5' RACE reads anew with MiXCR; each CDR3 protein has one entry. This sample carries about 400,000 distinct CDR3 sequences, less than 25% of them seen once, and the ten largest clones take approximately 14%. Sequenced sample: PBMCs or a T cell subset sorted from them (not recorded which). All receptors come from an adult woman who had mild COVID-19 (a few samples of this study predate the infection). Cell type and time point are not known. The CDR3 runs from the conserved cysteine through the conserved F or W.

v_call cdr3_aa
TRBV9 CASSGGVDEQYF
TRBV7-9 CASSPPGSYLINEQYF
TRBV5-1 CASSWGPQENYGYTF
TRBV7-9 CASLQGQGEAFF
TRBV5-1 CASSPRTGIPYEQYF
TRBV6-5 CASRRRLEQYF
TRBV12-3/TRBV12-4 CASGAQRGFQETQYF
TRBV4-3 CASSHLRVGTDTQYF
TRBV12-3/TRBV12-4 CASSTRVGRTDTQYF
TRBV2 CASREGGVYNEQFF
TRBV7-9 CASSPRTTSTDTQYF
TRBV12-3/TRBV12-4 CASSSIQLAKETQYF
TRBV12-3/TRBV12-4 CASSLYEGPEAFF
TRBV4-3 CASSQGPLQGAGAGSEQFF
TRBV20-1 CSATSGSSGRTDTQYF
TRBV24-1 CATSDPGQEGTDTQYF
TRBV5-4 CASSLVGGSRIRLSNTGELFF
TRBV7-3 CASSIGLAGNEQFF
TRBV6-6 CASSYNFNYGYTF
TRBV7-2 CASSLGRVSHQPQHF
TRBV5-1 CASSFAGGLSYNEQFF
TRBV4-2 CASSQGVLIMNTEAFF
TRBV7-8 CASSLGPGPETQYF
TRBV7-7 CASSPGDDSGYEQYF
TRBV6-5 CASREGYYGYTF
TRBV29-1 CSGSTGVPDEQYF
TRBV12-3/TRBV12-4 CASSLGRITEAFF
TRBV27 CASTTRLGKPGQSNEKLFF
TRBV24-1 CATSDFAGREPDTQYF
TRBV14 CASSQGWGRGEHEQYF
TRBV21-1 CASSTPRVDRGYF
TRBV4-1 CASSLERGGTGELFF
TRBV7-6 CDSSLAGDRDHEQYF
TRBV19 CASSRGPQDEQFF
TRBV6-5 CASGQGDTGELFF
TRBV7-9 CASSLTGVDGYTF
TRBV11-2 CASSLRVLGNTEAFF
TRBV27 CATQMSGANVLTF
TRBV12-5 CASALTDTQYF
TRBV11-2 CASSYTGPAYEQYF
TRBV28 CASSSPGTIYEQYF
TRBV20-1 CSASPGVGQPQHF
TRBV4-2 CASSQASRYEQYF
TRBV29-1 CSVEAGTSNNEQFF
TRBV7-6 CASSLDLGGYEQYF
TRBV2 CASSVQGDTEAFF
TRBV6-5 CASSYQAESTDTQYF
TRBV3-1 CASSQSPEQGDRYYNEQFF
TRBV24-1 CATSDSGQGNEKLFF
TRBV5-1 CASAEQGARGEKLFF
TRBV18 CASSPSTGVNTEAFF
TRBV5-1 CASSLVPGDMNTEAFF
TRBV18 CASSPPGLAGGRYNEQFF
TRBV24-1 CATSDPGTSYEQYF